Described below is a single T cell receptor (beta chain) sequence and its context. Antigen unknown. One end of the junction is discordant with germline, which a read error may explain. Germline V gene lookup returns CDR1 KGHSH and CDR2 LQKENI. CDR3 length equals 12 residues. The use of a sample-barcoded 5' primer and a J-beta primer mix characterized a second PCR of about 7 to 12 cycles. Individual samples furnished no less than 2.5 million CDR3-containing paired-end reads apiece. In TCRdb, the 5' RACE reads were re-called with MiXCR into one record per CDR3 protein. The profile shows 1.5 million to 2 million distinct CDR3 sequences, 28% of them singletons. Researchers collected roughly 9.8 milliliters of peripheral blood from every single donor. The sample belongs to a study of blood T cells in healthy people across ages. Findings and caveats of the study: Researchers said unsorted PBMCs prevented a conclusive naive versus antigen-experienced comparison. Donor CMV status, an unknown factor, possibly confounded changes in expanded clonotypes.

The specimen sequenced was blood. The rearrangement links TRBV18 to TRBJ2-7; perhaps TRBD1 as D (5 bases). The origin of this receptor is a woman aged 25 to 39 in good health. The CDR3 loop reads CSSSLTTDEQYF. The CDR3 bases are TGTTCCAGCTCACTTACGACAGACGAGCAGTACTTC. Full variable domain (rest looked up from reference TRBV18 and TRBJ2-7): NAGVMQNPRHLVRRRGQEARLRCSPMKGHSHVYWYRQLPEEGLKFMVYLQKENIIDESGMPKERFSAEFPKEGPSILRIQQVVRGDSAAYFCSSSLTTDEQYFGPGTRLTVT.